This is a list of T cell receptor beta chains from one sample in a study of blood T cell repertoires in COVID-19. Libraries were prepared by immunoSEQ multiplex PCR; TCRdb keeps only in-frame clonotypes and omits some of them. Of about 180,000 clones in the sample, roughly 75% were seen once. The sample taken for sequencing was peripheral blood. These receptors originate from a man between 65 and 85 years old with active or convalescent COVID-19. Both conserved end residues are part of each CDR3. A D gene is named only where the DNA matches it firmly. Expanded clones get a size class; other rows say once, few or many, or leave the size out.

j_call v_call clone_size d_call cdr3_aa cdr3_nt
TRBJ1-2 TRBV7-2 few NA CASTPQGLGYTF TGTGCCAGCACCCCACAGGGCCTGGGCTACACCTTC
TRBJ2-1 TRBV7-8 NA TRBD1 CASSLAPGTVYNEQFF TGTGCCAGCAGCTTAGCCCCCGGGACAGTATACAATGAGCAGTTCTTC
TRBJ2-7 TRBV3-1/TRBV3-2 NA NA CASSQYAKNSYEQYF TGTGCCAGCAGCCAATATGCGAAAAACTCCTACGAGCAGTACTTC
TRBJ2-3 TRBV6-5 NA TRBD1 CASSRGTGADTQYF TGTGCCAGCAGCCGCGGGACAGGGGCAGATACGCAGTATTTT
TRBJ2-1 TRBV3-1/TRBV3-2 few TRBD2 CASSQAAGGPPLYNEQFF TGTGCCAGCAGCCAAGCAGCGGGGGGGCCTCCCCTCTACAATGAGCAGTTCTTC
TRBJ1-2 TRBV27 NA NA CASSLNGRGPSGYGYTF TGTGCCAGCAGTTTAAATGGGCGGGGACCGTCCGGCTATGGCTACACCTTC
TRBJ1-1 TRBV19 NA TRBD1 CATKGLGGRGNTEAFF TGTGCCACAAAGGGTCTAGGGGGCCGGGGGAACACTGAAGCTTTCTTT
TRBJ1-1 TRBV30 NA TRBD1 CATDRALQAFF TGTGCCACGGACAGGGCTTTACAAGCTTTCTTT
TRBJ1-2 TRBV27 NA TRBD1 CASSYTGDYGYTF TGTGCCAGCAGTTATACAGGGGACTATGGCTACACCTTC
TRBJ1-4 TRBV28 NA TRBD1 CASRSGQTNEKLFF TGTGCCAGCAGGTCGGGACAGACTAATGAAAAACTGTTTTTT
TRBJ2-7 TRBV13 once TRBD1 CASSLDRGSYEQYF TGTGCCAGCAGCTTAGACAGGGGCTCCTACGAGCAGTACTTC
TRBJ2-2 TRBV18 NA NA CASLARLGSGELFF TGTGCCAGCCTGGCGAGGCTCGGTTCCGGGGAGCTGTTTTTT
TRBJ2-3 TRBV5-1 few TRBD1 CASSSTGGADTQYF TGCGCCAGCAGCTCGACAGGGGGCGCAGATACGCAGTATTTT
TRBJ2-1 TRBV6-5 NA TRBD2 CASSGGRIGPDEQFF TGTGCCAGCAGCGGCGGGAGAATAGGGCCGGATGAGCAGTTCTTC
TRBJ2-7 TRBV10-3 NA TRBD1 CAISDSTGATDEQYF TGTGCCATCAGTGATTCGACAGGGGCCACCGACGAGCAGTACTTC
TRBJ2-7 TRBV6-1 NA NA CASSELYVLSSYEQYF TGTGCCAGCAGTGAACTATATGTCCTAAGCTCCTACGAGCAGTACTTC
TRBJ1-2 TRBV6-5 once NA CASSPRENYGYTF TGTGCCAGCAGTCCCAGGGAAAACTATGGCTACACCTTC
TRBJ1-1 TRBV2 NA TRBD1 CASTTGAGTEAFF TGTGCCAGCACCACAGGGGCAGGCACTGAAGCTTTCTTT
TRBJ1-4 TRBV2 NA TRBD1 CASSELTGSNEKLFF TGTGCCAGCAGTGAGCTGACAGGGAGTAATGAAAAACTGTTTTTT
TRBJ2-1 TRBV15 NA TRBD1 CATSRDPPRDRENNEQFF TGTGCCACCAGCAGAGATCCCCCCCGGGACAGGGAAAACAATGAGCAGTTCTTC
TRBJ2-6 TRBV7-3 NA TRBD2 CASSASSGTFGANVLTF TGTGCCAGCAGCGCCTCTAGCGGGACGTTTGGGGCCAACGTCCTGACTTTC
TRBJ2-5 TRBV2 NA NA CASSEGRETQYF TGTGCCAGCAGTGAGGGCCGAGAGACCCAGTACTTC
TRBJ2-1 TRBV10-3 NA NA CAISDGGGDEQFF TGTGCCATCAGTGATGGGGGCGGCGATGAGCAGTTCTTC
TRBJ2-7 TRBV2 NA TRBD1 CASSDRGQPAQQYF TGTGCCAGCAGTGATAGGGGGCAACCCGCGCAGCAGTACTTC
TRBJ2-1 TRBV14 NA TRBD1 CASSRTGTGSYNEQFF TGTGCCAGCAGCCGGACCGGGACAGGGTCGTACAATGAGCAGTTCTTC
TRBJ1-1 TRBV23-1 NA NA CASTRQDPEAFF TGCGCCAGCACGAGACAGGACCCTGAAGCTTTCTTT
TRBJ1-1 TRBV7-2 NA NA CASSTTAEAFF TGTGCCAGCAGTACTACGGCAGAAGCTTTCTTT
TRBJ2-3 TRBV2 NA TRBD2 CASSESSGGFTDTQYF TGTGCCAGCAGTGAATCTAGCGGGGGTTTCACAGATACGCAGTATTTT
TRBJ1-1 TRBV2 NA TRBD1 CASRPTLTGKDTEAFF TGTGCCAGCAGACCTACTCTGACAGGGAAGGACACTGAAGCTTTCTTT
TRBJ1-6 TRBV27 NA NA CATPGSTPLHF TGTGCCACCCCAGGATCGACACCCCTCCACTTT
TRBJ2-4 TRBV21-1 once NA CASSKLTDKWNIQYF TGTGCCAGCAGCAAACTAACCGACAAGTGGAACATTCAGTACTTC